This T cell receptor beta chain was sequenced during a study of blood T cells in healthy people across ages. Regarding the study as a whole: Long-lived donors carried more naive CD4+ cells and greater diversity than aged donors. What prevented conclusive comparison of naive and antigen-experienced cells was that PBMCs were unsorted.

Primed by a sample-barcoded 5' primer and a J-beta primer mix, a second PCR proceeded for roughly 6 to 12 cycles. TCRdb re-called the 5' RACE reads through MiXCR, storing one row per CDR3 protein. The sample holds roughly 640,000 distinct CDR3 sequences, approximately 30% seen once. Comments on this clonotype: Antigen unknown. It is likely a read error, because the conserved phenylalanine at the end of the CDR3 is missing. The limits of the CDR3 on the DNA are not certain, so only TCRdb's listed CDR3 is given.

Termini included, the CDR3 measures 17 amino acids. Germline-derived CDR1 and CDR2 are MNHGY and SAAAGT. What was sequenced was blood. The chain recombines TRBV6-8 with TRBJ2-2; TRBD2 reflects the table's D call only, with no check against the DNA. This sequence originates from a woman of 80 years or more in good health. The CDR3: CGFLGTLRGAVLRGAAG.